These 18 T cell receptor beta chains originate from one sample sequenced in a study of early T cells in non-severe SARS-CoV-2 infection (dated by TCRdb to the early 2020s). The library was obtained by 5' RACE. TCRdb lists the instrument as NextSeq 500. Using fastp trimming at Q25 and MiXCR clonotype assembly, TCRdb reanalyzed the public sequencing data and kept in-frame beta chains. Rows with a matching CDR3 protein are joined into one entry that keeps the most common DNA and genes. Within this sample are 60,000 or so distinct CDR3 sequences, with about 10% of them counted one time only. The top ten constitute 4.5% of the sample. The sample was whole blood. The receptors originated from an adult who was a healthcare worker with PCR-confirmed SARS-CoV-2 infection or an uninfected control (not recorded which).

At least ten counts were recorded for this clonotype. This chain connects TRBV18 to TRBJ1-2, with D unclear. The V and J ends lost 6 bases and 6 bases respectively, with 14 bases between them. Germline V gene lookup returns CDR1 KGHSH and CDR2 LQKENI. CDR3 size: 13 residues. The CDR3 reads CASSPTRSDGYTF. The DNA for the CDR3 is TGTGCCAGCTCCCCTACACGTTCTGATGGCTACACCTTC.

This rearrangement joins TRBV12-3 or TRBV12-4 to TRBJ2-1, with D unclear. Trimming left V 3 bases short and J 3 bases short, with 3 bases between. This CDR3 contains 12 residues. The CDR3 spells CASSFLYNEQFF. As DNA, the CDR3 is TGTGCCAGCAGTTTTCTCTACAATGAGCAGTTCTTC.

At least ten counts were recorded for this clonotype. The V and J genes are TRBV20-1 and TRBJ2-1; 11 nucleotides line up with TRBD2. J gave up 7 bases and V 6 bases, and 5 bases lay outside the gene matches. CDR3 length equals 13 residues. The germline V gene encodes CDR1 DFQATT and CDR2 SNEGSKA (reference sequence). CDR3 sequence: CSALAGGWNEQFF. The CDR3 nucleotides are TGCAGTGCCCTAGCGGGGGGATGGAATGAGCAGTTCTTC.

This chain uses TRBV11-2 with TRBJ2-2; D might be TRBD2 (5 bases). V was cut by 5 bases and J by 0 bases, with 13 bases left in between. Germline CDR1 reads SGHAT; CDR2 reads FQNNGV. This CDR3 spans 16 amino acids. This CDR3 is CASSRFEGTNTGELFF. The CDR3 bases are TGTGCCAGCAGCCGGTTCGAGGGAACGAACACCGGGGAGCTGTTTTTT.

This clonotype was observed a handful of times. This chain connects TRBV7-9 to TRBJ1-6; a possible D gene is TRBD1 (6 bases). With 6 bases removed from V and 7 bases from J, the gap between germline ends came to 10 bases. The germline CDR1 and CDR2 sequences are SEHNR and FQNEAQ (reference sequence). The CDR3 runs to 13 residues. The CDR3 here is CASRKGGNSPLHF. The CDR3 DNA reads TGTGCCAGCAGGAAGGGGGGAAATTCACCCCTCCACTTT.

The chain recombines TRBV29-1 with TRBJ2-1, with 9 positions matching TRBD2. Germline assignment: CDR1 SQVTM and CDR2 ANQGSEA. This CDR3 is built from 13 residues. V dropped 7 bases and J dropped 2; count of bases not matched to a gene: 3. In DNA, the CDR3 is TGCAGCGGTAGCGGGAGAACCTACAATGAGCAGTTCTTC. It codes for CSGSGRTYNEQFF.

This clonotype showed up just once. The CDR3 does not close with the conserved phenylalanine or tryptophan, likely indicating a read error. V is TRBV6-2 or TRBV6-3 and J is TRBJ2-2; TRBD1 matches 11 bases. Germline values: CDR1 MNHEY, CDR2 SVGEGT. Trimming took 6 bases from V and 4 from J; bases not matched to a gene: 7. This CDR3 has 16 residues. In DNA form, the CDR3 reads TGTGCCAGCAGCTATGGACAGGGGGCGCGCACCGGGGAGCTGTTTTCT. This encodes CASSYGQGARTGELFS.

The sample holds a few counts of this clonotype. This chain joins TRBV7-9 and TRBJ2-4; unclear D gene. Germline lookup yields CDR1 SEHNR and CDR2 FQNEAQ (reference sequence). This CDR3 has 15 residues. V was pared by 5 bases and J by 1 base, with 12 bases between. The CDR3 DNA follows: TGTGCCAGCAGCCTACCCCGGCTCGCCAAAAACATTCAGTACTTC. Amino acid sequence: CASSLPRLAKNIQYF.

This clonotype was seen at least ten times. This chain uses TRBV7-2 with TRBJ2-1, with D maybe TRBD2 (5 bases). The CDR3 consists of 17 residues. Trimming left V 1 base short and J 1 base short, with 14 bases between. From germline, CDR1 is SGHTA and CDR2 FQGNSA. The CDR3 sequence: CASSLEAAAFSYNEQFF. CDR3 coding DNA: TGTGCCAGCAGCTTAGAGGCAGCGGCCTTTTCCTACAATGAGCAGTTCTTC. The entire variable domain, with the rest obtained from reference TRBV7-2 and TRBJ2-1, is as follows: GAGVSQSPSNKVTEKGKDVELRCDPISGHTALYWYRQSLGQGLEFLIYFQGNSAPDKSGLPSDRFSAERTGGSVSTLTIQRTQQEDSAVYLCASSLEAAAFSYNEQFFGPGTRLTVL.

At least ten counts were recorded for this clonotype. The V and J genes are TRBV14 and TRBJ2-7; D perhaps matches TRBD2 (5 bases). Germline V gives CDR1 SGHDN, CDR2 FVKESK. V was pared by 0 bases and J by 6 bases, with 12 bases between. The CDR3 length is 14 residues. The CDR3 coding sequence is TGTGCCAGCAGCCAAGATCGGGGTGTCTCCGAGCAGTACTTC. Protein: CASSQDRGVSEQYF.

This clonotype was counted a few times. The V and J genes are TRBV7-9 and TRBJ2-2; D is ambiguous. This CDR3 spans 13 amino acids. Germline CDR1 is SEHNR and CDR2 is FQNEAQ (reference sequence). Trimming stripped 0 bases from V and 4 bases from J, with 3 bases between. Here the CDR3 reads CASSLALTGELFF. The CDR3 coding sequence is TGTGCCAGCAGCTTAGCGCTCACCGGGGAGCTGTTTTTT.

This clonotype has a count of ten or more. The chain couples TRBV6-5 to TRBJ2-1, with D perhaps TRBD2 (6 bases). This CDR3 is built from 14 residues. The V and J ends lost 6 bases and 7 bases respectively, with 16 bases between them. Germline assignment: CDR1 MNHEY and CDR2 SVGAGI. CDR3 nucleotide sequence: TGTGCCAGCAGCCCCAACGGGGGAAGAAATGAGCAGTTCTTC. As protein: CASSPNGGRNEQFF.

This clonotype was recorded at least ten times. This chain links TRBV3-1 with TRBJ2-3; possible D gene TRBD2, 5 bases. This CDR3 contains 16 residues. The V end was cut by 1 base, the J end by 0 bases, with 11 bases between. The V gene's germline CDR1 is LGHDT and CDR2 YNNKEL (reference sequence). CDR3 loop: CASSQVGLTSTDTQYF. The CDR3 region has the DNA TGTGCCAGCAGCCAAGTTGGACTTACGAGCACAGATACGCAGTATTTT.

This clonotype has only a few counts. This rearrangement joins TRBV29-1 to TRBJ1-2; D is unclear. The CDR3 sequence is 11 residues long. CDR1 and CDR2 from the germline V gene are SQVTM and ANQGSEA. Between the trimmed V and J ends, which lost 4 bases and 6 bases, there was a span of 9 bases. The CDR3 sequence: CSVGRRDGYTF. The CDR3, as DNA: TGCAGCGTTGGCAGGCGGGATGGCTACACCTTC. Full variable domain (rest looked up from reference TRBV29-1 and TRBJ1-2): SAVISQKPSRDICQRGTSLTIQCQVDSQVTMMFWYRQQPGQSLTLIATANQGSEATYESGFVIDKFPISRPNLTFSTLTVSNMSPEDSSIYLCSVGRRDGYTFGSGTRLTVV.

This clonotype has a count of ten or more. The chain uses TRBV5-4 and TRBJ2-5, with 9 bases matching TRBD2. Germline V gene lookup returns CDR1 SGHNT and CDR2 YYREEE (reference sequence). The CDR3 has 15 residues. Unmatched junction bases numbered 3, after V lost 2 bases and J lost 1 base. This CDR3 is CASSLGGRAQETQYF. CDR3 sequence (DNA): TGTGCCAGCAGCTTAGGCGGGAGGGCCCAAGAGACCCAGTACTTC. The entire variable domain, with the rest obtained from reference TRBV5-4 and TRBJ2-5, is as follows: ETGVTQSPTHLIKTRGQQVTLRCSSQSGHNTVSWYQQALGQGPQFIFQYYREEENGRGNFPPRFSGLQFPNYSSELNVNALELDDSALYLCASSLGGRAQETQYFGPGTRLLVL.

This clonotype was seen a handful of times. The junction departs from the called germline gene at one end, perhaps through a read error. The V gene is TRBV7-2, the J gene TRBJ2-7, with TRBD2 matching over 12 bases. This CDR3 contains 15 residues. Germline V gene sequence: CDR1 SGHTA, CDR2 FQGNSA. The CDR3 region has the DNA TGTGCCGGCAGCGCGACTAGCGGGGGATTATACGAGCAGTACTTC. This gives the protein CAGSATSGGLYEQYF.

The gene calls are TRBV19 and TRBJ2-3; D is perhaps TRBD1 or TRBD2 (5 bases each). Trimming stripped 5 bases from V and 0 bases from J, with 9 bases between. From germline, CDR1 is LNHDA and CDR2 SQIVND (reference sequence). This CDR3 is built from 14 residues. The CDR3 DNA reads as TGTGCCAGTAGTCGCTGGGACAGCACAGATACGCAGTATTTT. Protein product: CASSRWDSTDTQYF. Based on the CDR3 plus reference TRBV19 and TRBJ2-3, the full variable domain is DGGITQSPKYLFRKEGQNVTLSCEQNLNHDAMYWYRQDPGQGLRLIYYSQIVNDFQKGDIAEGYSVSREKKESFPLTVTSAQKNPTAFYLCASSRWDSTDTQYFGPGTRLTVL.

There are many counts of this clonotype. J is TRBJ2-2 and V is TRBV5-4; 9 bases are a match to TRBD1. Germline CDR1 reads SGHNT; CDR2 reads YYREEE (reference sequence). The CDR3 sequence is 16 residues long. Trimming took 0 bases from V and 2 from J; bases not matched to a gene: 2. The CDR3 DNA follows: TGTGCCAGCAGCTTGGCGGGACAGGGTAACACCGGGGAGCTGTTTTTT. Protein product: CASSLAGQGNTGELFF.